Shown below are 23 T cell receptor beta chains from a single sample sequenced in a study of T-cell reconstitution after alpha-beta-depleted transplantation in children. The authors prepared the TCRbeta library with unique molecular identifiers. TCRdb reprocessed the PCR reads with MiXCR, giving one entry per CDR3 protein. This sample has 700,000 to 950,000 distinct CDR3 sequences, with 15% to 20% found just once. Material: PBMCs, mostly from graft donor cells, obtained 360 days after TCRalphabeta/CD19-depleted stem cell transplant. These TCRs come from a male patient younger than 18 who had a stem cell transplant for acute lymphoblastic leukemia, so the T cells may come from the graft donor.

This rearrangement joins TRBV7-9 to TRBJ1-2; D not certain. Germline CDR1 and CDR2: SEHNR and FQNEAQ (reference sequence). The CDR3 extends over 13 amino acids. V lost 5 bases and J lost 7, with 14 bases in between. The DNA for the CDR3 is TGTGCCAGCAGCCCAGCGGGGTGGCGTGGCTACACCTTC. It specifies CASSPAGWRGYTF. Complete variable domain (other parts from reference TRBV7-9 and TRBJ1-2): DTGVSQNPRHKITKRGQNVTFRCDPISEHNRLYWYRQTLGQGPEFLTYFQNEAQLEKSRLLSDRFSAERPKGSFSTLEIQRTEQGDSAMYLCASSPAGWRGYTFGSGTRLTVV.

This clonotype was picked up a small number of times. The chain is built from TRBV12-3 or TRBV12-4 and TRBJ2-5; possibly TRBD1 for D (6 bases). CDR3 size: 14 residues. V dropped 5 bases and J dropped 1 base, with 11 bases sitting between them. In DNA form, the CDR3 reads TGTGCCAGCAGTCCAGGGGTGCCCCAAGAGACCCAGTACTTC. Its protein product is CASSPGVPQETQYF.

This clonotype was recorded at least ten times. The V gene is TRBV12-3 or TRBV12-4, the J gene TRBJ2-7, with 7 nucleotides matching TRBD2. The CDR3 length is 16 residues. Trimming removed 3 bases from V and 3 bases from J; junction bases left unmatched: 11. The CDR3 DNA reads TGTGCCAGCAGTTTGGGGCGGGGGTCTCCTTACTACGAGCAGTACTTC. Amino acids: CASSLGRGSPYYEQYF.

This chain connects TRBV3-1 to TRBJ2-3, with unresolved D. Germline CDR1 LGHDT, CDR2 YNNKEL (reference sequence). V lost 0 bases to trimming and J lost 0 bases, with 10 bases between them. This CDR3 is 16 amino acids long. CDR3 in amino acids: CASSQDRRLSTDTQYF. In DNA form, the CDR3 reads TGTGCCAGCAGCCAAGATCGTCGCCTTAGCACAGATACGCAGTATTTT.

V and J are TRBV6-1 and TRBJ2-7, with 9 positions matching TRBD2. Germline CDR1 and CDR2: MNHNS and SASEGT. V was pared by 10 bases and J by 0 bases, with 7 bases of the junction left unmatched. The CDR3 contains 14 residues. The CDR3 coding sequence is TGTGCCACCCTTCGCGGGAGGGGCTCCTACGAGCAGTACTTC. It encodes CATLRGRGSYEQYF.

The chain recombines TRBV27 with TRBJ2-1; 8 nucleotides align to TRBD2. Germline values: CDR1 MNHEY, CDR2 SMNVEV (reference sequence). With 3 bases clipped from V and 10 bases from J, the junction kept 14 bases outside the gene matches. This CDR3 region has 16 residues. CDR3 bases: TGTGCCAGCAGTTTTTGGATTGGTCTAGCGGGTTCCGAGCAGTTCTTC. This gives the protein CASSFWIGLAGSEQFF.

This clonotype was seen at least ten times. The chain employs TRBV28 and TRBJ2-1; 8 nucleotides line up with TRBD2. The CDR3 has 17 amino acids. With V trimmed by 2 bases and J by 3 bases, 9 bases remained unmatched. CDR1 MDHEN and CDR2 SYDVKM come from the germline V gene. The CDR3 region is CASSLPGAGVGYNEQFF. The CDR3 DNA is TGTGCCAGCAGTTTACCGGGAGCGGGAGTCGGCTACAATGAGCAGTTCTTC.

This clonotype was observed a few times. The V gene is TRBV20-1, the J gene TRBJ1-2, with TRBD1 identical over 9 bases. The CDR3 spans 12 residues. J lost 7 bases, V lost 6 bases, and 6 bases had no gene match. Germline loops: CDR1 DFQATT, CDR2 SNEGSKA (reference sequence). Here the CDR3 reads CSAQQGAGGYTF. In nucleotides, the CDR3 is TGCAGTGCACAACAGGGGGCGGGTGGCTACACCTTC.

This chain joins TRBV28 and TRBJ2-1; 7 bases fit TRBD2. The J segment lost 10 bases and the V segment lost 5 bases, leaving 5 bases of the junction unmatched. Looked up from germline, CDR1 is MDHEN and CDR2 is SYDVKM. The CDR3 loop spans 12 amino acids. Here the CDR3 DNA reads TGTGCCAGCAGTCTAGGGGAGGGGGAGCAGTTCTTC. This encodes CASSLGEGEQFF.

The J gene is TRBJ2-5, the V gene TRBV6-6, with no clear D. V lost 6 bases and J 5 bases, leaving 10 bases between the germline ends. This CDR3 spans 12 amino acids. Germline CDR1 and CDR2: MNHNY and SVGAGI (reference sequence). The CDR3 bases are TGTGCCAGCAGCTCATCTGCGGAGACCCAGTACTTC. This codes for CASSSSAETQYF.

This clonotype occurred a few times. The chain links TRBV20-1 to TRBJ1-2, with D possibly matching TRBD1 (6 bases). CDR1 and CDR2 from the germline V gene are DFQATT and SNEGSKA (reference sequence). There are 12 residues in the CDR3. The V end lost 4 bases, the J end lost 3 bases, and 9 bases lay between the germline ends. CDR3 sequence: CSATQGHYGYTF. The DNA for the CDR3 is TGCAGTGCTACACAGGGCCACTATGGCTACACCTTC.

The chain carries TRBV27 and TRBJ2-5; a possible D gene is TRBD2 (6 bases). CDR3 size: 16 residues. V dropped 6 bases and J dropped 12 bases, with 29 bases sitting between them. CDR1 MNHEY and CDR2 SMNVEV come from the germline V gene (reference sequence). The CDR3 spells CASRTQGGLSPLPEYF. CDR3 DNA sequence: TGTGCCAGCAGGACCCAGGGAGGCCTCAGCCCCCTGCCCGAGTACTTC.

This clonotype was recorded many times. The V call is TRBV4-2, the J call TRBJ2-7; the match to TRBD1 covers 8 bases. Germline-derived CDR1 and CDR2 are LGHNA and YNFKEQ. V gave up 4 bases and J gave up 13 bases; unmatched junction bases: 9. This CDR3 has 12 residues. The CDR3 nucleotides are TGTGCCAGCAGCCGCCCCCGACAGGGGAACTACTTC. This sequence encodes CASSRPRQGNYF.

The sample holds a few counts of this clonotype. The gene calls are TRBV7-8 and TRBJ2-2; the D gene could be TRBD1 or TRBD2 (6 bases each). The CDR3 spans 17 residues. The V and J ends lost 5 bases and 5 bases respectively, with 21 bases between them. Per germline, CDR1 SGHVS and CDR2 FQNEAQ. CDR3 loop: CASSRVGTGAITGELFF. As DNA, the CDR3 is TGTGCCAGCAGCCGAGTGGGGACGGGGGCTATTACCGGGGAGCTGTTTTTT.

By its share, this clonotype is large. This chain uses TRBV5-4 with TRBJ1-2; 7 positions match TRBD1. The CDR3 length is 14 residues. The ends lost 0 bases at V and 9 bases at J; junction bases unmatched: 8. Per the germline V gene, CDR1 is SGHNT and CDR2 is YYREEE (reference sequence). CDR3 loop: CASSLGAAGGSYTF. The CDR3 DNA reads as TGTGCCAGCAGCTTGGGTGCGGCAGGGGGAAGCTACACCTTC.

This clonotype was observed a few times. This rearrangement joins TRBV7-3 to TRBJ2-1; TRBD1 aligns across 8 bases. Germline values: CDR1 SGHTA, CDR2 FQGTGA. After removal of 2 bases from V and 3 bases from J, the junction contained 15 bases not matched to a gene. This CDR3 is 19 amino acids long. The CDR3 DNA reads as TGTGCCAGCAGCTTAGAGCCCAGGTGGGGGACAGGCCACTACAATGAGCAGTTCTTC. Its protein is CASSLEPRWGTGHYNEQFF.

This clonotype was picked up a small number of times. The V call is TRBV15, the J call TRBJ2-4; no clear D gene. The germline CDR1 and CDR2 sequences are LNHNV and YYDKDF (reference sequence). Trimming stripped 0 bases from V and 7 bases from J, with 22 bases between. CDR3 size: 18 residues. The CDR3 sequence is CATSRDPDKFSIENIQYF. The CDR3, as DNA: TGTGCCACCAGCAGAGATCCCGACAAATTCAGCATCGAGAACATTCAGTACTTC.

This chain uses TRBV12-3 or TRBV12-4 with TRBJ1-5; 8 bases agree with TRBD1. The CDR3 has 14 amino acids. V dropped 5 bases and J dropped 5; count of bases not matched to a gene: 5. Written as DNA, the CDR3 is TGTGCCAGCAGTCCTTCAGGGGGCCATCAGCCCCAGCATTTT. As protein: CASSPSGGHQPQHF.

The CDR3 region has the DNA TGTGCCACCGCAGAAGTGCCGAAGTTAGCGGGAGGCCAACAGTTCTTC. Its protein product is CATAEVPKLAGGQQFF. The V gene is TRBV7-9, the J gene TRBJ2-1; TRBD2 agrees at 10 bases. The CDR3 contains 16 residues. With V trimmed by 10 bases and J by 13 bases, 22 bases remained unmatched. The germline V gene encodes CDR1 SEHNR and CDR2 FQNEAQ (reference sequence).

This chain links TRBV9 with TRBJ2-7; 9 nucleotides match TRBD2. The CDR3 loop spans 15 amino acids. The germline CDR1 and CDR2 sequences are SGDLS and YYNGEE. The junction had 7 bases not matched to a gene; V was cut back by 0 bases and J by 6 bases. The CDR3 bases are TGTGCCAGCAGCGTAGCTGTTAGCGGGAGTGCCGAGCAGTACTTC. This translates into CASSVAVSGSAEQYF.

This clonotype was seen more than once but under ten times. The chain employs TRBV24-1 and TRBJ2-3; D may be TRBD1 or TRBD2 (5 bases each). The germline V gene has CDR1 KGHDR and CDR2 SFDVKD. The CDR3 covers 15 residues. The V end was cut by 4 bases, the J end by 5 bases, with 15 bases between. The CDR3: CATSEPGTGGDTQYF. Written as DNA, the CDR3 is TGTGCCACCAGTGAGCCAGGGACCGGAGGAGATACGCAGTATTTT.

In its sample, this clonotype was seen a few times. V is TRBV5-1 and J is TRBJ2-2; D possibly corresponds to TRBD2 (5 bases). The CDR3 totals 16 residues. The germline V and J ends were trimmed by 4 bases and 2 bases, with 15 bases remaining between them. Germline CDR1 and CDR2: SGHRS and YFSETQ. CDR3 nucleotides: TGCGCCAGCAGCCTTCCGGCCGGGATCAACACCGGGGAGCTGTTTTTT. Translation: CASSLPAGINTGELFF.

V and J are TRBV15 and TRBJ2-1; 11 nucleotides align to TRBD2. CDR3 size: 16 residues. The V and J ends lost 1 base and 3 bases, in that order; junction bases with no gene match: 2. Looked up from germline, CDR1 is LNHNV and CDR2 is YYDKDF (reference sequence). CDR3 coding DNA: TGTGCCACCAGCAGAGGCGGGACTAGCGGCTACAATGAGCAGTTCTTC. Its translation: CATSRGGTSGYNEQFF.